This entry describes one TCR beta chain. What it binds is not known. Germline values: CDR1 SGHDT, CDR2 YYEEEE. This CDR3 contains 13 residues. The V gene lost 4 bases and the J gene lost 7 bases, with 11 bases spanning the gap. The entry originates in a study of cytomegalovirus exposure and HLA in healthy donors. General study results and limits: Exclusion as indistinguishable affected some V segments, including TRBV6-2 and TRBV6-3. In a later analysis, an Asian-associated ancestry cluster reportedly showed fewer N-insertions than the roughly 730-donor mean.

It was with 60 Vbeta and 13 Jbeta primers that the PCR ran. Some clones are missing from TCRdb's copy, which holds only in-frame ones; the method was immunoSEQ multiplex PCR. The sample includes approximately 80,000 clones, around 70% of them seen just once. Material: PBMCs. The gene calls are TRBV5-6 and TRBJ2-2; D is uncertain. This receptor was identified in a woman between 35 and 50 years old in good health and CMV-seropositive. The chain's CDR3 is CASSVLSNGELFF. CDR3 nucleotides: TGTGCCAGCAGCGTTTTGTCCAACGGGGAGCTGTTTTTT. Full variable domain (remainder filled in from reference TRBV5-6 and TRBJ2-2): DAGVTQSPTHLIKTRGQQVTLRCSPKSGHDTVSWYQQALGQGPQFIFQYYEEEERQRGNFPDRFSGHQFPNYSSELNVNALLLGDSALYLCASSVLSNGELFFGEGSRLTVL.